The 9 T cell receptor beta chains presented below share a single source sample, sequenced in a study of CD8+CD57+ T cells in acquired aplastic anemia. TCR beta VDJ and CDR3 were profiled, and genomic DNA was the template. MiXCR, run by TCRdb on the reads, gives a single entry per CDR3 protein. The table lists just over 150,000 distinct CDR3 sequences, 48% of them singletons. Sequencing was done on patients that had shown CD8+CD57+ cell expansion by flow cytometry. Sequenced material: sorted CD4+, CD8+, or CD8+CD57+ T cells (not recorded which) from PBMCs. The receptors stem from a human donor with aplastic anemia.

This clonotype occurred many times. The J gene is TRBJ2-7, the V gene TRBV20-1, with D uncertain. V was shortened by 0 bases and J by 2 bases, with 14 bases between the two germline ends. Looked up from germline, CDR1 is DFQATT and CDR2 is SNEGSKA (reference sequence). The CDR3 covers 15 residues. CDR3 sequence: CSARDRTEPAYEQYF. CDR3 sequence (DNA): TGCAGTGCTAGAGATCGAACGGAGCCTGCCTACGAGCAGTACTTC.

The chain uses TRBV6-1 and TRBJ2-3; 9 bases map to TRBD2. Germline V lookup: CDR1 MNHNS, CDR2 SASEGT. The CDR3 is 15 residues long. V trimming: 7 bases; J trimming: 4 bases; junction bases outside the gene matches: 9. The CDR3 DNA sequence: TGTGCCAGCAAGGTGGTAGCGGGAGACCCAGATACGCAGTATTTT. Protein sequence: CASKVVAGDPDTQYF.

As concerns this clonotype: This may be a read error: a much more frequent sequence differs by one nucleotide. The chain couples TRBV4-3 to TRBJ2-7; D is tentatively TRBD1 or TRBD2 (5 bases each). The CDR3 spans 18 residues. V shed 1 base and J shed 3 bases, with 22 bases lying between them. Germline V gives CDR1 LGHNA, CDR2 YSLEER. CDR3 sequence: CASSQAHQHGSGSYEQYF. Here the CDR3 DNA reads TGCGCCAGCAGCCAAGCCCACCAGCACGGGTCAGGGAGCTACGAGCAGTACTTC.

This chain links TRBV2 with TRBJ2-3; no reliable D call. The germline gives CDR1 SNHLY, CDR2 FYNNEI. The V end lost 7 bases, the J end lost 2 bases, and 13 bases lay between the germline ends. The CDR3 is made up of 14 amino acids. The CDR3 coding sequence is TGTGCCAGCATGCGTGGTGGATACACAGATACGCAGTATTTT. Protein: CASMRGGYTDTQYF.

This clonotype was seen repeatedly, ten times or more. The chain recombines TRBV12-3 or TRBV12-4 with TRBJ2-1; the D is unclear. The CDR3 covers 13 residues. V was cut by 3 bases and J by 8 bases, with 11 bases left in between. The CDR3 sequence is CASSFSNRDEQFF. The CDR3 nucleotides read TGTGCCAGCAGTTTTTCGAATAGGGATGAGCAGTTCTTC.

This clonotype was observed a few times. The CDR3 bases are TGCAGCGTTGAAGAAGGGACAGGGGTTGAGGGTAGGCTGGCATATGGCTACACCTTC. It yields the protein CSVEEGTGVEGRLAYGYTF. This chain uses TRBV29-1 with TRBJ1-2, with 10 bases fitting TRBD1. With V trimmed by 0 bases and J by 5 bases, 18 bases remained unmatched. There are 19 residues in the CDR3. Germline loops: CDR1 SQVTM, CDR2 ANQGSEA. Variable domain in full (rest from reference TRBV29-1 and TRBJ1-2): SAVISQKPSRDICQRGTSLTIQCQVDSQVTMMFWYRQQPGQSLTLIATANQGSEATYESGFVIDKFPISRPNLTFSTLTVSNMSPEDSSIYLCSVEEGTGVEGRLAYGYTFGSGTRLTVV.

As regards this clonotype: In this CDR3 the conserved last residue, phenylalanine or tryptophan, is missing, so a read error is likely. J is TRBJ2-2 and V is TRBV25-1; D possibly uses TRBD1 or TRBD2 (5 bases each). The germline V gene has CDR1 MGHDK and CDR2 SYGVNS. The CDR3 contains 15 residues. CDR3: CASSSVQLGTGELFL. CDR3 nucleotides: TGTGCCAGCAGTTCGGTCCAACTGGGGACCGGTGAGCTGTTTCTT.

This clonotype was observed a few times. At one boundary the junction diverges from the germline segment, which might be a read error. The rearrangement uses TRBV10-3 and TRBJ2-7, with D tentatively TRBD2 (5 bases). This CDR3 has 16 amino acids. The germline CDR1 and CDR2 sequences are ENHRY and SYGVKD. The CDR3 bases are TGTGCCAGCAGTTCCCGCGTGGCGGGTAGCGCGGAGGCCCAGTACTTC. Protein product: CASSSRVAGSAEAQYF.

Ten or more counts support this clonotype. V and J are TRBV4-3 and TRBJ2-3; D possibly corresponds to TRBD1 (5 bases). V dropped 1 base and J dropped 4 bases, with 12 bases sitting between them. Per germline, CDR1 LGHNA and CDR2 YSLEER. The length of the CDR3 is 15 residues. The CDR3 here is CASSQGFLGADTQYF. The CDR3 coding sequence is TGCGCCAGCAGCCAAGGCTTCCTAGGGGCAGATACGCAGTATTTT.